Given below is one TCR beta chain in context. This sample stems from a study of T cell responses to AZD1222 COVID-19 vaccine. Repertoires were generated with immunoSEQ multiplex PCR, while TCRdb's copy carries only in-frame clones and drops some. Here the sample spans more than 110,000 clones, around 89% being singletons. This CDR3 contains 11 residues. The germline V gene has CDR1 DFQATT and CDR2 SNEGSKA (reference sequence). The germline V and J ends were trimmed by 5 bases and 9 bases, with 11 bases remaining between them. Sequenced here: peripheral blood, sampled on day 0 of AZD1222 vaccination. The chain recombines TRBV20-1 with TRBJ2-1; no definite D call. The TCR originated in an adult in good health. DNA of the CDR3: TGCAGTGCTGACTTTTCCTTTGAGCAGTTCTTC. This gives the protein CSADFSFEQFF.